There are many counts of the clone carrying this T cell receptor beta chain. Its antigen is unknown. This sample stems from a study of T cells in Graves' hyperthyroidism and ophthalmopathy. As for the study in general: The authors collected peripheral blood at initial diagnosis, before any treatment.

TCR beta CDR3 regions were amplified from RNA. The TCR CDR3 first-round RT-PCR relied on the HTBI primer set. TCRdb reanalysed the multiplex PCR reads using MiXCR and keeps one entry per CDR3 protein. The table has 250,000 to 400,000 distinct CDR3 sequences, about 13% seen once. The V segment lost 3 bases and the J segment 1 base; nucleotides outside the gene matches: 6. This CDR3 has 16 residues. The study's findings and limits: Ophthalmopathy cases were set apart from stable hyperthyroidism by a 13 V-J model.

Sequencing was carried out using blood. The chain carries TRBV12-3 or TRBV12-4 and TRBJ2-1; 7 nucleotides line up with TRBD2. This sequence was found in a woman in her 40s with Graves' ophthalmopathy. Here the CDR3 reads CASSLSLADSYNEQFF. DNA for the CDR3: TGTGCCAGCAGTTTGTCTCTAGCGGATTCCTACAATGAGCAGTTCTTC.